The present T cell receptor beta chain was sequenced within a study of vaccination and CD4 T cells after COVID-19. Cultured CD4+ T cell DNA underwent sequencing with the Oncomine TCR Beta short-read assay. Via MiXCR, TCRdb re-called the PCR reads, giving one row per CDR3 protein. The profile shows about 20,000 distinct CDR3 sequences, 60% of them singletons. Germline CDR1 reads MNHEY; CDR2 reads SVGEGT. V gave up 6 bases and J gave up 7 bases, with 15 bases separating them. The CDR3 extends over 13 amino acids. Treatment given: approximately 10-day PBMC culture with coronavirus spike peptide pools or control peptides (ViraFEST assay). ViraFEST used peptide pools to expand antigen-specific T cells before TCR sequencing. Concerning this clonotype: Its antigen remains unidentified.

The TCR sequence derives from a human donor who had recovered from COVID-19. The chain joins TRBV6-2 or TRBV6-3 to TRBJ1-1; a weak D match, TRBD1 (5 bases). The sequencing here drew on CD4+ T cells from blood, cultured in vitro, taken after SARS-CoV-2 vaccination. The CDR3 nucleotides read TGTGCCAGCAGCCGCGACTGGACACTTGAAGCTTTCTTT. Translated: CASSRDWTLEAFF.